This TCR beta chain was recorded in a study of tumor-infiltrating lymphocytes in primary liver carcinoma. Study summary: Sample counts of productive TCRbeta reads spanned roughly 3.65 to 8 million; these counts were similar across tissue types.

Co-extraction of RNA and DNA was performed on roughly 20-31 mg of unsorted bulk tissue. Total RNA amounting to 450 to 550 ng was the source from which TCR beta cDNA was made with a constant-region primer. Three nested multiplex PCR rounds, a slightly modified ARM-PCR method, built the TCR beta libraries. The first two PCR rounds used TRBV1-TRBV30 primers with a Cbeta primer, 9 to 10 cycles each. Each CDR3 protein gets one entry after TCRdb re-called the multiplex PCR reads with MiXCR. The repertoire includes some 180,000 distinct CDR3 sequences, around 81% of them detected once, and 18% sits in the top ten. CDR3 length: 15 residues. After removal of 4 bases from V and 4 bases from J, the junction contained 10 bases not matched to a gene. Germline values: CDR1 GTSNPN, CDR2 SVGIG (reference sequence). As concerns this clonotype: Its antigen is currently unknown.

Study findings and constraints: Relative to tumor region pairs, the tumor-adjacent and tumor-blood pairs showed overlap that was lower.

V and J are TRBV30 and TRBJ2-3; 8 bases are shared with TRBD2. The sequenced sample consisted of tumor tissue from primary liver carcinoma. The source is a man aged 35-49 years with primary liver carcinoma and hepatitis B virus infection. The DNA for the CDR3 is TGTGCCTGGACTGTACTAGCGGACAGCGCAGATACGCAGTATTTT. It specifies CAWTVLADSADTQYF.